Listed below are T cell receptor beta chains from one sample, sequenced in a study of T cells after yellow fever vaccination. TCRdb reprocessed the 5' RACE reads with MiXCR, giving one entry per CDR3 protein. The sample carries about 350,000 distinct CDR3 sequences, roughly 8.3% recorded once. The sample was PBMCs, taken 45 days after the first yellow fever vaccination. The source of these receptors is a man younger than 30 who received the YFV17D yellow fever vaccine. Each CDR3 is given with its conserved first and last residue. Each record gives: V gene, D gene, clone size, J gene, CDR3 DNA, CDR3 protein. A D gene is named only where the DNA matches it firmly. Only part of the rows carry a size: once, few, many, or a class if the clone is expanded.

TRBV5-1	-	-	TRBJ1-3	TGCGCCAGCAGCCTACAGGGTGGGAACTCTGGAAACACCATATATTTT	CASSLQGGNSGNTIYF
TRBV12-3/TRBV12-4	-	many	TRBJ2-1	TGTGCCAGCAGCCCCCGACAGACACAGGACAATGAGCAGTTCTTC	CASSPRQTQDNEQFF
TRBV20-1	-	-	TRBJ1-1	TGCAGTGCCAGACACAGGACGGGGGCCACTGAAGCTTTCTTT	CSARHRTGATEAFF
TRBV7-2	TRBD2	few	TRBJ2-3	TGTGCCAGCATTCGGGCGGGGGGACACACAGATACGCAGTATTTT	CASIRAGGHTDTQYF
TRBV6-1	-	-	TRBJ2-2	TGTGCCAGCAGGGACGCCAGGGCGGGTAACACCGGGGAGCTGTTTTTT	CASRDARAGNTGELFF
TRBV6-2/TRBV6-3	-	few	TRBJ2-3	TGTGCCAGCAGTTTTGTGCAGGGGACAGATACGCAGTATTTT	CASSFVQGTDTQYF
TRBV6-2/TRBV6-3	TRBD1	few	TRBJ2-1	TGTGCCAGCACGACAGACAGGGAAGGCTACAATGAGCAGTTCTTC	CASTTDREGYNEQFF
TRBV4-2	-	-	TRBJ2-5	TGTGCCAGCAGCCCGCGGTCGGTGGGGGCGGGCGACCAGTACTTC	CASSPRSVGAGDQYF
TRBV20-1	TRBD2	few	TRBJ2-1	TGCAGTGCTAGAGATAGAAGGAACGGGGGGGCCGGTGAGCAGTTCTTC	CSARDRRNGGAGEQFF
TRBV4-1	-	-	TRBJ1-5	TGCGCCAGCAGCCAAAAGACCGATGTAGTGGGGAATCAGCCCCAGCATTTT	CASSQKTDVVGNQPQHF
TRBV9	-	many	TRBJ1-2	TGTGCCAGCAGCGTAGATGGCAGTCTACCCTATGGCTACACCTTC	CASSVDGSLPYGYTF
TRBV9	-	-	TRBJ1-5	TGTGCCAGCAGCGTATCCCCACTTAATCAGCCCCAGCATTTT	CASSVSPLNQPQHF
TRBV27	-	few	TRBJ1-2	TGTGCCAGCAGTTTAAAACAGGGTTCTAACTATGGCTACACCTTC	CASSLKQGSNYGYTF
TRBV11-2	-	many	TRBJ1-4	TGTGCCAGCAGCTTAACACTGGGGGCGTATGAAAAACTGTTTTTT	CASSLTLGAYEKLFF
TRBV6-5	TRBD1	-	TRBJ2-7	TGTGCCAGCAGTTATCAGGCAGGGGGCTCCTACGAGCAGTACTTC	CASSYQAGGSYEQYF
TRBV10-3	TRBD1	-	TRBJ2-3	TGTGCCATAGGACAGGGCCTCACAGATACGCAGTATTTT	CAIGQGLTDTQYF
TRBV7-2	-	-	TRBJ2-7	TGTGCCAGCAGCTCCTGGACTCGCCCCGGCTACGAGCAGTACTTC	CASSSWTRPGYEQYF
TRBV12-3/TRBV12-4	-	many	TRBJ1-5	TGTGCCAGCAGTTTCGGAGAGAATCAGCCCCAGCATTTT	CASSFGENQPQHF
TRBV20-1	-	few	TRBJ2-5	TGCAGTGCTAGAGAGGTTGAAGAGACCCAGTACTTC	CSAREVEETQYF
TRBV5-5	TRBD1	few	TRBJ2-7	TGTGCCAGCAGCCCCCGGGACAGGATCTACGAGCAGTACTTC	CASSPRDRIYEQYF
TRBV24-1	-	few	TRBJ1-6	TGTGCCACCAGTACAGGAATCGATAATTCACCCCTCCACTTT	CATSTGIDNSPLHF
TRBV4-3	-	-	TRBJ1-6	TGCGCCAGCAGCCAAGGAAGGCTAGTTAATTCACCCCTCCACTTT	CASSQGRLVNSPLHF
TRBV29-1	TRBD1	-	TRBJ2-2	TGCAGCGTTGGGACAGGGGCTTCATCCGGGGAGCTGTTTTTT	CSVGTGASSGELFF
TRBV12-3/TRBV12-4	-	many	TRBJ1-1	TGTGCCAGCAGTTTAGGGGCGCGGACTGAAGCTTTCTTT	CASSLGARTEAFF
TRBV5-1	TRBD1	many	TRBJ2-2	TGCGCCAGCAGCTCCACTCCTCCGGGACAGGGCTACGGGGAGCTGTTTTTT	CASSSTPPGQGYGELFF
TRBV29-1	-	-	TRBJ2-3	TGCAGCGCTCTCCCCACAGATACGCAGTATTTT	CSALPTDTQYF
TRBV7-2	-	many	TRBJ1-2	TGTGCCAGCAGCTTAGTGTCCTATGGCTACACCTTC	CASSLVSYGYTF